This entry describes one TCR beta chain. Its matching antigen is unknown. One blood sample of approximately 2.7 ml was taken from each donor. This record comes from a study of monozygotic twins with inflammatory bowel disease. TCRdb re-analyzed the 5' RACE reads; it lists each CDR3 protein once, without DNA. This table holds approximately 420,000 distinct CDR3 sequences. General study points: Whereas healthy co-twins had higher TCRbeta diversity (inverse Simpson), IBD patients had lower diversity. IBD patients exhibited fewer clonotypes shared with other individuals than healthy twins, particularly with disease activity.

The CDR3 extends over 18 amino acids. The V gene's germline CDR1 is SGHAT and CDR2 FQNNGV. Sequenced sample: blood. This sequence was found in a human donor with ulcerative colitis or Crohn's disease, or a healthy co-twin of an affected twin (not recorded which). The chain links TRBV11-2 to TRBJ2-7; TCRdb names TRBD2, which stays unverified in the absence of DNA. CDR3 in amino acids: CASSLRGLAGGISYEQYF. The whole variable domain, filled in from reference TRBV11-2 and TRBJ2-7, reads EAGVAQSPRYKIIEKRQSVAFWCNPISGHATLYWYQQILGQGPKLLIQFQNNGVVDDSQLPKDRFSAERLKGVDSTLKIQPAKLEDSAVYLCASSLRGLAGGISYEQYFGPGTRLTVT.